This T cell receptor beta chain was found in a study of T-cell memory formation after mild COVID-19. General study results and limits: CD4/CD8 balance held among clones contracting day 15 to 85, and later expanders leaned CD4+.

This clonotype has more than one count but fewer than ten. As yet, its antigen is unknown. TCRdb redid the calling of the 5' RACE reads with MiXCR, one entry per CDR3 protein. Found here are 400,000 or so distinct CDR3 sequences, more than 20% of them singletons; the top ten hold around 13%. The junction had 7 bases not matched to a gene; V was cut back by 6 bases and J by 3 bases. CDR3 length: 14 amino acids. The TCR sequence derives from an adult woman who had mild COVID-19 (a few samples of this study predate the infection). Cell type and time point are not known. The chain joins TRBV12-3 or TRBV12-4 to TRBJ1-2; 7 nucleotides agree with TRBD1. What was sequenced was PBMCs or a T cell subset sorted from them (not recorded which). In DNA, the CDR3 is TGTGCCAGCAGATTGACAGGGACGTACTATGGCTACACCTTC. It translates to CASRLTGTYYGYTF.